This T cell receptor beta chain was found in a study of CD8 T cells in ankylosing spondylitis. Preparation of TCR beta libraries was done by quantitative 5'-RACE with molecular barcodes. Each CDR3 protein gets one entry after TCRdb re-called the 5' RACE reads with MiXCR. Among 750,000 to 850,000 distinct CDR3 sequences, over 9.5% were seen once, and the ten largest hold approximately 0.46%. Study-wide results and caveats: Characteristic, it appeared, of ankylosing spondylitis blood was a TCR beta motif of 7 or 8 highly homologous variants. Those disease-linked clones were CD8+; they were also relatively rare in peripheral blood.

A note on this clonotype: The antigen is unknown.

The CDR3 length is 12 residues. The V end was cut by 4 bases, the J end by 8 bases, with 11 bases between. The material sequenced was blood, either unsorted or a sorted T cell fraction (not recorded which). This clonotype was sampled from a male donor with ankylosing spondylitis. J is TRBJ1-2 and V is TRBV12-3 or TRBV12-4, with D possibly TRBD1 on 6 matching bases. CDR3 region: CASSYRVNGYTF. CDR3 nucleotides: TGTGCCAGCAGTTACAGGGTTAACGGCTACACCTTC.